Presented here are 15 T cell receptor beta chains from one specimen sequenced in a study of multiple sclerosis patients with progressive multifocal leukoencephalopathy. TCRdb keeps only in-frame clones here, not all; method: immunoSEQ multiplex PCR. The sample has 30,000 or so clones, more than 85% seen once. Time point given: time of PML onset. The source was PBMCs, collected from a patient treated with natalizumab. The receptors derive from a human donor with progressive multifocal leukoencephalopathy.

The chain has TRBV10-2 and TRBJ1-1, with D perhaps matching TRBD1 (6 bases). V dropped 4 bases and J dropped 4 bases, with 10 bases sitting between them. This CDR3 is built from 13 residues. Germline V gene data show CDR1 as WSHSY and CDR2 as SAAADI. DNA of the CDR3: TGCGCCAGCAGTGTAACAGGGATCACTGAAGCTTTCTTT. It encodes CASSVTGITEAFF.

The CDR3: CASSQGVGHSYEQYF. In nucleotides, the CDR3 is TGCGCCAGCAGCCAAGGGGTGGGGCACTCCTACGAGCAGTACTTC. The V gene is TRBV4-3, the J gene TRBJ2-7; possible D gene TRBD1, 5 bases. This CDR3 is 15 amino acids long. The germline V gene has CDR1 LGHNA and CDR2 YSLEER. V lost 1 base and J lost 0, with 10 bases in between.

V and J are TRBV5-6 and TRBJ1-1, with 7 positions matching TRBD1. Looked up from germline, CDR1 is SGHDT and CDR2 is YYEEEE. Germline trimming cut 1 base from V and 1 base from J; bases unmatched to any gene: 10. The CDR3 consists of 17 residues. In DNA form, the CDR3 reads TGTGCCAGCAGCTTGACCCTAGACAGGGAAACGAACACTGAAGCTTTCTTT. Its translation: CASSLTLDRETNTEAFF.

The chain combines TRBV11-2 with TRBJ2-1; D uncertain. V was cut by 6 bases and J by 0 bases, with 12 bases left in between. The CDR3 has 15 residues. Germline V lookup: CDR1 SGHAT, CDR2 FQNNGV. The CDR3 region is CASRWASSSYNEQFF. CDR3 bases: TGTGCCAGCAGGTGGGCCAGCAGCTCCTACAATGAGCAGTTCTTC.

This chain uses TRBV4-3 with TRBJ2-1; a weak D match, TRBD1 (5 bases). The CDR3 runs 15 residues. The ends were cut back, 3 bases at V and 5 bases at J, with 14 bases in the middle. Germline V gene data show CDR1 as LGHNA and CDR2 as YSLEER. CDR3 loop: CASSQGPGVHNEQFF. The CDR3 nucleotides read TGCGCCAGCAGCCAGGGGCCAGGAGTACACAATGAGCAGTTCTTC.

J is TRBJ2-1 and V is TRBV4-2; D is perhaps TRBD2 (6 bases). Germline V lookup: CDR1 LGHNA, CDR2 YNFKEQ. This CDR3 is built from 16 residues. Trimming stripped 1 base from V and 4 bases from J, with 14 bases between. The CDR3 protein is CASSQGGTGLYNEQFF. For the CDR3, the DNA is TGTGCCAGCAGCCAAGGGGGGACTGGTCTATACAATGAGCAGTTCTTC.

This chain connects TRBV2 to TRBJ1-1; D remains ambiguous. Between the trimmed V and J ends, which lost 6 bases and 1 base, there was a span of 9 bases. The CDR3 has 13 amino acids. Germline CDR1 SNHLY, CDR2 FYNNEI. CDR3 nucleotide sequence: TGTGCCAGCAGCCCGGCGGGGAACACTGAAGCTTTCTTT. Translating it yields CASSPAGNTEAFF.

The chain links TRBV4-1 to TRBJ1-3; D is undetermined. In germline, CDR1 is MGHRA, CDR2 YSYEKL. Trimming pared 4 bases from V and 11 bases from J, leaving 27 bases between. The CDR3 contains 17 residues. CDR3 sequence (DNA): TGCGCCAGCAGCCCAACGGTAATGCGCCTCGTTGGGAGCCCCATATATTTT. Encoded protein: CASSPTVMRLVGSPIYF.

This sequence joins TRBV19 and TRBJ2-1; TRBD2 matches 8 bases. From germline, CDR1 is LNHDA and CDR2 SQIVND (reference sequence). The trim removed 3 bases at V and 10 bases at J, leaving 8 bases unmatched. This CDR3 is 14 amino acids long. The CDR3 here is CASSIVAGRAEQFF. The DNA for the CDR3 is TGTGCCAGTAGTATCGTAGCGGGGAGGGCGGAGCAGTTCTTC.

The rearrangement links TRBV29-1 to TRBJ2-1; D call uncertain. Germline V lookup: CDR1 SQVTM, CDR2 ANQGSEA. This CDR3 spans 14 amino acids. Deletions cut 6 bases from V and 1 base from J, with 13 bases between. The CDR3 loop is CSVPHRISYNEQFF. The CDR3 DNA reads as TGCAGCGTCCCCCATAGGATTTCCTACAATGAGCAGTTCTTC.

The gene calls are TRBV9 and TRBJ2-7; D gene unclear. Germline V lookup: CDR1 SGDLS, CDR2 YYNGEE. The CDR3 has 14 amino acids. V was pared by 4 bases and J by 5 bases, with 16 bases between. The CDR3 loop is CASSLGRRPNEQYF. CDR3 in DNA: TGTGCCAGCAGCCTAGGACGTCGTCCCAACGAGCAGTACTTC.

CDR3 nucleotides: TGTGCCAGCAGCCTTACAGAGCTTGAAGCTTTCTTT. This encodes CASSLTELEAFF. The chain uses TRBV5-5 and TRBJ1-1; no definite D call. CDR3 length: 12 residues. V was trimmed by 4 bases and J by 7 bases, leaving 11 bases between them. Germline loops: CDR1 SGHKS, CDR2 YYEKEE (reference sequence).

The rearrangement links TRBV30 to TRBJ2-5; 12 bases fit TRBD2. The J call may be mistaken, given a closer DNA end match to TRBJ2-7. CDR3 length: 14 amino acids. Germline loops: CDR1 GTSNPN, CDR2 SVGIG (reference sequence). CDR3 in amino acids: CAWSRLAGDYEQYF. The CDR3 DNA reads TGTGCCTGGAGTAGACTAGCGGGAGATTACGAGCAGTACTTC.

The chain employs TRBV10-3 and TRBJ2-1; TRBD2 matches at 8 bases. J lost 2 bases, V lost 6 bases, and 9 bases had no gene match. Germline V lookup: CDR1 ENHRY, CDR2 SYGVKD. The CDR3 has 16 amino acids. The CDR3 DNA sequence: TGTGCCATCAGGGGGGAACTAGCGGAAACCTACAATGAGCAGTTCTTC. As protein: CAIRGELAETYNEQFF.

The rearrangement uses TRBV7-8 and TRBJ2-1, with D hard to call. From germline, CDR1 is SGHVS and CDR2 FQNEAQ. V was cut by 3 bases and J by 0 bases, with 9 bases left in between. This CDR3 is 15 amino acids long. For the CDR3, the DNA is TGTGCCAGCAGCTTTCGAAGGAGCTCCTACAATGAGCAGTTCTTC. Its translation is CASSFRRSSYNEQFF.